One sample yielded the 10 T cell receptor beta chains listed below, sequenced in a study of tumor-infiltrating lymphocytes in primary liver carcinoma. Taking 20-30 mg of unsorted bulk tissue, the authors co-extracted RNA and DNA. The input was 450 to 500 ng total RNA; TCR beta cDNA was made from it with a constant-region primer. Slightly modified ARM-PCR with three nested multiplex PCR rounds yielded TCR beta libraries. It was with TRBV1-TRBV30 forward primers and a C-beta reverse primer that the first two PCR rounds were run, at about 10 cycles each. TCRdb ran MiXCR on the multiplex PCR reads and lists one entry per CDR3 protein. The table includes some 21,000 distinct CDR3 sequences, 60% to 80% detected once. Sequenced: liver tumor tissue from sampling region 1. Subset meaning: tumor region T1, superior pole. These receptors originate from a woman aged 25 to 39 with primary liver carcinoma and hepatitis B virus infection.

Points on this clonotype: The conserved final phenylalanine or tryptophan is absent from the CDR3, which likely points to a read error. V gene TRBV7-9 combines with J gene TRBJ2-3, with TRBD2 as a possible D gene (6 bases). In germline, CDR1 is SEHNR, CDR2 FQNEAQ (reference sequence). The CDR3 is made up of 16 amino acids. V lost 6 bases and J lost 2, with 18 bases in between. The CDR3 bases are TGTGCCAGCAGTCTATTACTAACGGGAGCCACAGATACGCAGTATATT. This translates into CASSLLLTGATDTQYI.

A note on this clonotype: This is likely a read error, given that the CDR3 carries no conserved phenylalanine or tryptophan at its end. The DNA is omitted, as the CDR3 cannot be located on it reliably, and the CDR3 follows TCRdb's listing. The chain links TRBV6-2 or TRBV6-3 to TRBJ2-1; the D segment call TRBD2 is taken from the table without a DNA check. CDR1 and CDR2 from the germline V gene are MNHEY and SVGEGT. The CDR3 contains 20 residues when both ends are counted. This CDR3 reads CASSCWGRLAGAGPCNERFL.

The sample holds one count of this clonotype. An end of the junction differs from the germline gene, which may be a read error. V usage is TRBV28 and J usage is TRBJ1-5; D is perhaps TRBD1 (6 bases). The germline gives CDR1 MDHEN, CDR2 SYDVKM. The CDR3 runs to 12 residues. The CDR3 region has the DNA TGTCCCAGCGGGCAAGGGGGACGGCCCCAGCATTTT. The encoded protein is CPSGQGGRPQHF.

On this clonotype: The junction departs from the called germline gene at one end, perhaps through a read error. This rearrangement joins TRBV6-1 to TRBJ1-2; D call uncertain. This CDR3 contains 18 residues. Germline CDR1 and CDR2: MNHNS and SASEGT. The CDR3: CASSEQFLVLRSNYCYTF. The CDR3, as DNA: TGTGCAAGCAGTGAGCAGTTCCTGGTCCTTAGATCTAACTATTGCTACACCTTC.

With regard to this clonotype: Its ends do not fully match the called genes, so a read error is possible. V gene TRBV11-3 combines with J gene TRBJ2-3, with D perhaps given as TRBD1 or TRBD2 (5 bases each). Per the germline V gene, CDR1 is SGHNT and CDR2 is YENEEA. The CDR3 spans 14 residues. This CDR3 reads CASSFGTQMAPQYF. The CDR3 coding sequence is TGTGCGAGCAGCTTTGGGACGCAGATGGCGCCACAGTATTTT.

With respect to this clonotype: The junction shows a germline mismatch at one end, possibly a read error. The genes are TRBV10-3 and TRBJ2-2, with TRBD2 matching 10 bases. CDR3 length: 15 amino acids. Germline V CDR1 and CDR2: ENHRY, SYGVKD. CDR3 coding DNA: TGTGCCATCCAAGCGGGAGGGCCGTACACCGGGGGCCTGCTTTTT. It translates to CAIQAGGPYTGGLLF.

The V call is TRBV10-3, the J call TRBJ2-1, with 7 nucleotides matching TRBD1. CDR1 and CDR2 from the germline V gene are ENHRY and SYGVKD. V lost 7 bases, J lost 8 bases, and 11 bases stayed unmatched. This CDR3 region has 14 residues. The CDR3, as DNA: TGTGCCATCACTGATTTAGGGGGCATCGATGAGCAGTTCTTC. It is translated as CAITDLGGIDEQFF.

This clonotype was counted a single time. This CDR3 is missing its conserved last phenylalanine or tryptophan, likely due to a read error. This chain uses TRBV11-2 with TRBJ2-2; D not certain. The CDR3 runs to 15 residues. From germline, CDR1 is SGHAT and CDR2 FQNNGV. Written as DNA, the CDR3 is TGTGCCAGCAGCCTAGATCGGACCGTAACCGGGGAGCTGTTTTGT. This gives the protein CASSLDRTVTGELFC.

J is TRBJ1-3 and V is TRBV11-2; D is undetermined. The CDR3 runs 13 residues. Germline V CDR1 and CDR2: SGHAT, FQNNGV. Deletions cut 3 bases from V and 8 bases from J, with 11 bases between. CDR3 sequence reads: CASSFDIGDTIYF. As DNA, the CDR3 is TGTGCCAGCAGCTTCGATATAGGTGACACCATATATTTT.

This clonotype was picked up a small number of times. The genes are TRBV6-2 or TRBV6-3 and TRBJ2-5; 7 bases fit TRBD1. Germline V gene lookup returns CDR1 MNHEY and CDR2 SVGEGT. The length of the CDR3 is 14 residues. With 6 bases clipped from V and 5 bases from J, the junction kept 9 bases outside the gene matches. CDR3 coding DNA: TGTGCCAGCAGCTCCGGGACAGCCCCCGAGACCCAGTACTTC. Translated: CASSSGTAPETQYF.